This TCR beta chain appears in the sequencing data of a study of cytomegalovirus exposure and HLA in healthy donors. Study-wide results and limits: Both high specificity and high sensitivity reportedly marked the classifier's diagnosis of cytomegalovirus status. Researchers reported that a few CMV-associated chains were confirmed in vitro as CMV antigen-specific. Most TCR sequences showed up rarely, but some public TCRs showed up in many donors.

As to this clone: Its antigen is currently unknown. The same CDR3 can be traced to other DNA sequences in this sample.

Generated by immunoSEQ multiplex PCR, the TCRdb table keeps only in-frame clones and is missing some. The sample contains 200,000 to 250,000 clones, around 78% of which appear only once. V lost 2 bases and J 0 bases, leaving 2 bases between the germline ends. CDR3 length: 13 residues. Germline values: CDR1 MGHRA, CDR2 YSYEKL. This receptor was obtained from a woman between 18 and 30 years old in good health and CMV-seronegative. This chain connects TRBV4-1 to TRBJ1-5, with unresolved D. Sample: PBMCs. CDR3 region: CASSQFSNQPQHF. CDR3 nucleotide sequence: TGCGCCAGCAGCCAATTTAGCAATCAGCCCCAGCATTTT.